These T cell receptor beta chains were read from a single sample in a study of T-cell reconstitution after alpha-beta-depleted transplantation in children. TCRdb reprocessed the PCR reads via MiXCR and lists one record per CDR3 protein. This table has 750,000 to 950,000 distinct CDR3 sequences, roughly 15% appearing once. Sequences were derived from PBMCs, mostly from graft donor cells, sampled 360 days after TCRalphabeta/CD19-depleted stem cell transplant. The receptor source for this set is a male patient between 10 and 17 years old who had a stem cell transplant for acute lymphoblastic leukemia, so the T cells may come from the graft donor. Both conserved end residues are part of each CDR3. A D gene is named only where the DNA matches it firmly. Not all rows give a size; the values are once, few, many and, for expanded clones, a class.

v_call	d_call	clone_size	j_call	cdr3_nt	cdr3_aa
TRBV11-2	TRBD2	.	TRBJ2-5	TGTGCCAGCAGCTTACCAGCGCGACTAGCGGCGAACGATGAGACCCAGTACTTC	CASSLPARLAANDETQYF
TRBV2	.	few	TRBJ1-5	TGTGCCAGCAATCCAGGGAGCAATCAGCCCCAGCATTTT	CASNPGSNQPQHF
TRBV5-1	.	few	TRBJ2-2	TGCGCCAGCAGCTCGCTCTTGGGAAACGGGGAGCTGTTTTTT	CASSSLLGNGELFF
TRBV20-1	TRBD2	.	TRBJ2-7	TGCAGTGCCGCTACTAGCGGGAGCGACTACGAGCAGTACTTC	CSAATSGSDYEQYF
TRBV4-1	.	few	TRBJ2-7	TGCGCCAGCAGCCAAGGATTCGGGCAGATCTACGAGCAGTACTTC	CASSQGFGQIYEQYF
TRBV3-1	.	.	TRBJ2-5	TGTGCCAGCAGCTCCACCGTTAGCGGAAGAGAGACCCAGTACTTC	CASSSTVSGRETQYF
TRBV5-6	.	.	TRBJ2-3	TGTGCCAGCAGCTTGAGAGGCAGGTTCAAAGATACGCAGTATTTT	CASSLRGRFKDTQYF
TRBV2	TRBD2	few	TRBJ2-3	TGTGCCAGCAGCAGCGGACTAGCGGGCCTCACAGATACGCAGTATTTT	CASSSGLAGLTDTQYF
TRBV4-1	.	once	TRBJ1-6	TGCGCCAGCAGCCAAGGCCAGAACCCTAGTTCACCCCTCCACTTT	CASSQGQNPSSPLHF
TRBV5-1	.	.	TRBJ2-7	TGCGCCAGCAGCTTGGAGGAAACAGAAGAAGAACGCCGGGGGCAGTACTTC	CASSLEETEEERRGQYF
TRBV28	.	many	TRBJ1-5	TGTGCCAGTTCTACAGGGCCCGGGAGCAATCAGCCCCAGCATTTT	CASSTGPGSNQPQHF
TRBV4-1	.	few	TRBJ2-2	TGCGCCAGCAGCCAAGGGGAGGCCCAGGGATACACCGGGGAGCTGTTTTTT	CASSQGEAQGYTGELFF
TRBV6-5	.	.	TRBJ1-6	TGTGCCAGCAGTTGGGACATCGGAGCACCACCCCTCCACTTT	CASSWDIGAPPLHF
TRBV5-6	.	few	TRBJ2-1	TGTGCCAGCAGCTTGGGCCTAGCTTTTAGGCGCGAGCAGTTCTTC	CASSLGLAFRREQFF
TRBV18	TRBD1	.	TRBJ2-7	TGTGCCAGCTCGGGACAGGGGGCAGGCGAGCAGTACTTC	CASSGQGAGEQYF
TRBV28	.	many	TRBJ2-2	TGTGCCAGCAGTGAATTGGGTACCGGGGAGCTGTTTTTT	CASSELGTGELFF
TRBV2	.	.	TRBJ2-3	TGTGCCAGCAGTTCCACGAGCGGGACAAGGGGAGATACGCAGTATTTT	CASSSTSGTRGDTQYF
TRBV10-3	TRBD1	.	TRBJ2-7	TGTGCCATCAGGTTCGGACAGGGATACGAGCAGTACTTC	CAIRFGQGYEQYF
TRBV29-1	TRBD2	.	TRBJ2-2	TGCAGCGTTTCGGGACTAGCGGTTTCCGCGAACACCGGGGAGCTGTTTTTT	CSVSGLAVSANTGELFF
TRBV24-1	TRBD2	.	TRBJ2-2	TGTGCCACCAGTGCTCCCCGGGGGGGAGTGGGGGAGCTGTTTTTT	CATSAPRGGVGELFF